The rows below give T cell receptor beta chains drawn from one sample of a study of blood T cell repertoires in COVID-19. Assay used: immunoSEQ multiplex PCR; TCRdb lists only in-frame clones, some missing. The data contain 140,000 to 150,000 clones, around 90% of them singletons. Sample: peripheral blood. These receptors all come from an older man with acute or convalescent COVID-19. The CDR3 runs from the conserved cysteine through the conserved F or W. A D gene is named only where the DNA matches it firmly. Only some rows state a clone size, as once, few, many or a class for expanded clones.

TRBJ1-3 | - | 13 | TRBV12-3/TRBV12-4 | - | CASSFFSGNTIYF | TGTGCCAGCAGTTTCTTCTCTGGAAACACCATATATTTT
TRBJ2-7 | - | 14 | TRBV10-3 | TRBD2 | CAISDGRGFDEQYF | TGTGCCATCAGTGATGGGCGGGGGTTCGACGAGCAGTACTTC
TRBJ2-5 | - | 15 | TRBV14 | - | CASSLQTGLQETQYF | TGTGCCAGCAGCCTCCAGACAGGACTTCAAGAGACCCAGTACTTC
TRBJ2-1 | - | 15 | TRBV6-5 | TRBD1 | CATLRGTGGSDEQFF | TGTGCCACACTAAGGGGGACAGGGGGAAGCGATGAGCAGTTCTTC
TRBJ2-1 | - | 14 | TRBV5-1 | - | CASSLAPIYNEQFF | TGCGCCAGCAGCTTGGCTCCTATCTACAATGAGCAGTTCTTC
TRBJ2-5 | - | 13 | TRBV29-1 | - | CSVGREGPETQYF | TGCAGCGTTGGTCGAGAGGGCCCAGAGACCCAGTACTTC
TRBJ1-2 | - | 13 | TRBV11-2 | - | CASSLDYNYGYTF | TGTGCCAGCAGCTTAGACTATAACTATGGCTACACCTTC
TRBJ1-3 | - | 13 | TRBV2 | - | CASIRDIGNTIYF | TGTGCCAGCATTCGGGACATAGGAAACACCATATATTTT
TRBJ2-3 | once | 16 | TRBV24-1 | - | CATSDSDLARTDTQYF | TGTGCCACCAGTGACTCGGACTTGGCTCGTACAGATACGCAGTATTTT
TRBJ1-1 | few | 13 | TRBV7-2 | TRBD1 | CASSIGTGEEAFF | TGTGCCAGCAGCATCGGGACAGGGGAAGAAGCTTTCTTT
TRBJ2-7 | - | 17 | TRBV6-2/TRBV6-3 | TRBD2 | CASSYFGTSGSTHEQYF | TGTGCCAGCAGTTACTTCGGGACTAGCGGGAGTACCCACGAGCAGTACTTC
TRBJ2-7 | - | 14 | TRBV2 | TRBD2 | CASSVTSGSGEQYF | TGTGCCAGCAGTGTGACTAGCGGGAGTGGCGAGCAGTACTTC
TRBJ1-2 | - | 14 | TRBV11-1 | - | CASSGGPGIYGYTF | TGTGCCAGCAGCGGGGGCCCCGGTATCTATGGCTACACCTTC
TRBJ1-3 | once | 15 | TRBV6-1 | - | CASSEALSSGNTIYF | TGTGCCAGCAGTGAAGCGCTCAGCTCTGGAAACACCATATATTTT
TRBJ1-4 | - | 15 | TRBV5-1 | TRBD1 | CASSWGQGAGEKLFF | TGCGCCAGCAGCTGGGGACAGGGGGCTGGTGAAAAACTGTTTTTT
TRBJ1-4 | - | 14 | TRBV2 | TRBD1 | CASSHRGLNEKLFF | TGTGCCAGCAGTCACAGGGGGCTGAATGAAAAACTGTTTTTT
TRBJ1-6 | - | 14 | TRBV4-2 | - | CASSQAPDNSPLHF | TGTGCCAGCAGCCAAGCTCCGGATAATTCACCCCTCCACTTT
TRBJ2-2 | - | 13 | TRBV3-1/TRBV3-2 | - | CASSRLVNGELFF | TGTGCCAGCAGCCGCCTAGTGAACGGGGAGCTGTTTTTT
TRBJ1-1 | few | 14 | TRBV19 | - | CASSMEGLNTEAFF | TGTGCCAGTAGTATGGAGGGTTTGAACACTGAAGCTTTCTTT
TRBJ2-2 | - | 15 | TRBV11-2 | TRBD1 | CASRGQGTGTGELFF | TGTGCCAGCAGGGGACAGGGGACCGGCACCGGGGAGCTGTTTTTT
TRBJ2-1 | once | 17 | TRBV7-7 | - | CASSLALGRVSYNEQFF | TGTGCCAGCAGCTTAGCGCTAGGTCGGGTCTCCTACAATGAGCAGTTCTTC
TRBJ2-5 | once | 16 | TRBV27 | TRBD1 | CASSITRTGAGETQYF | TGTGCCAGCAGTATAACCCGGACAGGGGCGGGAGAGACCCAGTACTTC
TRBJ1-2 | - | 14 | TRBV28 | - | CASSLGDSGYGYTF | TGTGCCAGCAGTTTAGGTGACTCTGGCTATGGCTACACCTTC
TRBJ2-7 | - | 15 | TRBV6-1 | TRBD1 | CASSLPGTASYEQYF | TGTGCCAGCAGTCTCCCCGGGACAGCCTCCTACGAGCAGTACTTC
TRBJ1-2 | - | 14 | TRBV28 | TRBD1 | CASIQGARGYGYTF | TGTGCCAGCATCCAGGGGGCACGGGGCTATGGCTACACCTTC
TRBJ2-5 | - | 16 | TRBV6-5 | - | CASSSGMADLQETQYF | TGTGCCAGCAGTTCCGGGATGGCAGACTTACAAGAGACCCAGTACTTC
TRBJ1-6 | few | 15 | TRBV25-1 | - | CASSESATANSPLHF | TGTGCCAGCAGTGAGAGTGCGACAGCGAATTCACCCCTCCACTTT
TRBJ2-6 | - | 16 | TRBV29-1 | - | CSVEGRESSGANVLTF | TGCAGCGTTGAGGGACGGGAGAGCTCTGGGGCCAACGTCCTGACTTTC
TRBJ2-4 | - | 15 | TRBV19 | - | CASSIGGLGGNIQYF | TGTGCCAGTAGTATAGGCGGGCTGGGGGGAAACATTCAGTACTTC
TRBJ2-5 | - | 14 | TRBV19 | TRBD1 | CATSTGKRQETQYF | TGTGCCACCTCGACAGGGAAGCGCCAAGAGACCCAGTACTTC
TRBJ1-1 | once | 13 | TRBV3-1/TRBV3-2 | TRBD1 | CASSQRAQGRAFF | TGTGCCAGCAGCCAACGAGCACAGGGGAGGGCTTTCTTT
TRBJ2-7 | - | 10 | TRBV7-8 | - | CASSEGEQYF | TGTGCCAGCAGCGAGGGCGAGCAGTACTTC
TRBJ1-1 | - | 16 | TRBV5-1 | TRBD1 | CASSLAGGIRNTEAFF | TGCGCCAGCAGCTTGGCAGGGGGCATTAGGAACACTGAAGCTTTCTTT
TRBJ1-2 | - | 14 | TRBV19 | TRBD1 | CASSSRDSYYGYTF | TGTGCCAGTAGTAGCCGGGACAGTTACTATGGCTACACCTTC
TRBJ1-1 | - | 19 | TRBV7-6 | TRBD1 | CASSSINLRTGATFSEAFF | TGTGCCAGCAGCTCAATAAACCTAAGAACAGGGGCGACCTTCTCTGAAGCTTTCTTT
TRBJ2-5 | - | 14 | TRBV19 | TRBD1 | CASSSGDRQETQYF | TGTGCCAGTAGTTCCGGGGACAGGCAAGAGACCCAGTACTTC
TRBJ1-2 | - | 13 | TRBV7-8 | TRBD1 | CASSQGQGYGYTF | TGTGCCAGCAGCCAGGGACAGGGGTATGGCTACACCTTC
TRBJ2-7 | - | 17 | TRBV14 | TRBD2 | CASSQTYTGGRPYEQYF | TGTGCCAGCAGCCAGACGTACACGGGAGGGCGCCCCTACGAGCAGTACTTC
TRBJ1-1 | - | 14 | TRBV27 | - | CASSTPRRHTEAFF | TGTGCCAGTTCTACACCGAGGCGCCACACTGAAGCTTTCTTT
TRBJ2-1 | - | 13 | TRBV3-1/TRBV3-2 | - | CASSQGSTGEQFF | TGTGCCAGCAGCCAAGGGAGTACGGGTGAGCAGTTCTTC
TRBJ2-5 | - | 13 | TRBV19 | - | CASSTIREETQYF | TGTGCCAGTAGTACTATCAGGGAAGAGACCCAGTACTTC
TRBJ1-2 | - | 15 | TRBV7-9 | TRBD1 | CASSPGTGPLYGYTF | TGTGCCAGCAGCCCCGGGACAGGGCCTCTCTATGGCTACACCTTC
TRBJ2-3 | once | 16 | TRBV19 | TRBD2 | CASSIMWTSVADTQYF | TGTGCCAGTAGTATAATGTGGACTAGCGTAGCAGATACGCAGTATTTT
TRBJ1-2 | - | 15 | TRBV6-5 | - | CASSSHSGGNYGYTF | TGTGCCAGCAGTTCCCACTCGGGGGGCAACTATGGCTACACCTTC
TRBJ2-3 | - | 16 | TRBV3-1/TRBV3-2 | - | CASSQGPATEGDTQYF | TGTGCCAGCAGCCAAGGTCCGGCGACCGAGGGAGATACGCAGTATTTT
TRBJ2-2 | - | 18 | TRBV9 | TRBD2 | CASSAVLAGGTNTGELFF | TGTGCCAGCAGCGCCGTCCTAGCGGGGGGGACGAACACCGGGGAGCTGTTTTTT
TRBJ1-6 | - | 14 | TRBV5-1 | - | CASSLTDSNSPLHF | TGCGCCAGCAGCTTGACCGACTCTAATTCACCCCTCCACTTT
TRBJ1-1 | - | 14 | TRBV11-3 | TRBD1 | CASSLAGGDTEAFF | TGTGCCAGCAGCTTAGCAGGGGGTGACACTGAAGCTTTCTTT